This TCR beta chain was observed in a study of cytomegalovirus exposure and HLA in healthy donors. For the study at large: Inside one of the first data releases sat 85 million or so unique TCRs taken from HLA-typed donors.

This CDR3 has 14 amino acids. CDR1 is WNHNN, CDR2 SYGVQD, per germline (reference sequence). The J segment lost 4 bases and the V segment lost 9 bases, leaving 11 bases of the junction unmatched. General study points: According to reports, the classifier identified cytomegalovirus status with high specificity and sensitivity. A prior analysis recorded that most TCR beta V segments were productive about 87% or about 30% of the time.

Primers included in the PCR were 60 Vbeta and 13 Jbeta primers. TCRdb's table, derived via immunoSEQ multiplex PCR, lists solely in-frame clones and lacks some. The sample yields some 170,000 clones, roughly 80% seen once. As to this clone: Its antigen is as yet unknown.

This chain connects TRBV10-1 to TRBJ2-5; TRBD1 aligns across 7 bases. The clonotype comes from a young man in good health and CMV-seropositive. The sample taken for sequencing was PBMCs. In nucleotides, the CDR3 is TGCGCCAGGAAGACGGATTACAGGGGAGAGACCCAGTACTTC. Protein sequence: CARKTDYRGETQYF.